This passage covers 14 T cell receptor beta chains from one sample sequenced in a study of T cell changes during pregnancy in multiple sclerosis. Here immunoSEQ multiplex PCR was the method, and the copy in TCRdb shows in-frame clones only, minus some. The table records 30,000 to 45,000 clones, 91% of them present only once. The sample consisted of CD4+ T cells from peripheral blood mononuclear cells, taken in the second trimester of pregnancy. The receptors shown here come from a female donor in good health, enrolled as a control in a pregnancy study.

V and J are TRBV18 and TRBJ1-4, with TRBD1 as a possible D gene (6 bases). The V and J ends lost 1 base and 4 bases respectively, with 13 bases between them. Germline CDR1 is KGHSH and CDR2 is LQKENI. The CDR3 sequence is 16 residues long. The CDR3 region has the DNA TGTGCCAGCTCACCACGACAGGACTCGGTTAATGAAAAACTGTTTTTT. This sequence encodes CASSPRQDSVNEKLFF.

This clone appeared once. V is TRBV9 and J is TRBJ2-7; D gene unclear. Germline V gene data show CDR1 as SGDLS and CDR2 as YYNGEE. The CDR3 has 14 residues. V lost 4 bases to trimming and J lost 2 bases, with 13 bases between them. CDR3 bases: TGTGCCAGCAGCCCCAGTCTCATCCCCTACGAGCAGTACTTC. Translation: CASSPSLIPYEQYF.

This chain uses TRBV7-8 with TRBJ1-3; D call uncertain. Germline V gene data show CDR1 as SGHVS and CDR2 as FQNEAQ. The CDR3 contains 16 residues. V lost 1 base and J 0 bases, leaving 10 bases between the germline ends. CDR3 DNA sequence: TGTGCCAGCAGCTTAGGTGGCACGGGCTCTGGAAACACCATATATTTT. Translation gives CASSLGGTGSGNTIYF.

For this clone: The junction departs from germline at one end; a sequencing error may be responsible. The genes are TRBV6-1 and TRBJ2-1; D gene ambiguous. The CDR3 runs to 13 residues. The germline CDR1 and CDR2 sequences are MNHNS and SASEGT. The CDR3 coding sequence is TGTGCCAGCAGGGAAGGTAGTCGGTATGAGCAGTTCTTC. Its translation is CASREGSRYEQFF.

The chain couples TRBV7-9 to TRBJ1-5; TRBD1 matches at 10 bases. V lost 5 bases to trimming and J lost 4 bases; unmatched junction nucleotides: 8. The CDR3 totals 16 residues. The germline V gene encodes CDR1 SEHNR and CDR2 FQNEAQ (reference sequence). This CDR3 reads CASSPSRGQGNQPQHF. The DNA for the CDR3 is TGTGCCAGCAGCCCGAGCCGGGGACAGGGGAATCAGCCCCAGCATTTT. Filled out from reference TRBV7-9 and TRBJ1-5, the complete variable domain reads DTGVSQNPRHKITKRGQNVTFRCDPISEHNRLYWYRQTLGQGPEFLTYFQNEAQLEKSRLLSDRFSAERPKGSFSTLEIQRTEQGDSAMYLCASSPSRGQGNQPQHFGDGTRLSIL.

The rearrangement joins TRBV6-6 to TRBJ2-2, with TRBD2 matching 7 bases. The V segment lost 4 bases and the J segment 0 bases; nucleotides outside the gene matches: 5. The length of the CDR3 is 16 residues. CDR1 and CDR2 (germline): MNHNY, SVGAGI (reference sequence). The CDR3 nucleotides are TGTGCCAGCAGTTCCGGAGCGGGGACGAACACCGGGGAGCTGTTTTTT. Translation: CASSSGAGTNTGELFF.

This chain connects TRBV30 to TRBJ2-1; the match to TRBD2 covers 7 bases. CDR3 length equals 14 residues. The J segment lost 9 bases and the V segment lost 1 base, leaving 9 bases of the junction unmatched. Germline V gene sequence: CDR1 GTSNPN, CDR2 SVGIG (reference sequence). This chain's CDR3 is CAWSAPRLAGEQFF. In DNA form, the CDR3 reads TGTGCCTGGAGTGCGCCCCGACTAGCAGGTGAGCAGTTCTTC.

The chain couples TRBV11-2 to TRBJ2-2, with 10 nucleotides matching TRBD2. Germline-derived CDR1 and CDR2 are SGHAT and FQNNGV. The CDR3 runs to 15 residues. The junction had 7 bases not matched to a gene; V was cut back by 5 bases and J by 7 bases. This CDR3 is CASSPLAGGVGELFF. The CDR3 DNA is TGTGCCAGCAGCCCATTAGCGGGAGGTGTCGGGGAGCTGTTTTTT.

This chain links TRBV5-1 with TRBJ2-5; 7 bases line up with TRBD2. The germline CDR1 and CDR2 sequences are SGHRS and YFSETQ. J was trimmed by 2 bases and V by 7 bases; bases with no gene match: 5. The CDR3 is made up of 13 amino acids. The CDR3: CASDSGGQETQYF. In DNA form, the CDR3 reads TGCGCCAGCGACTCGGGGGGACAAGAGACCCAGTACTTC.

In nucleotides, the CDR3 is TGCGCCAGCAGCTTGGTACCAGGGGGAACAGATACGCAGTATTTT. This translates into CASSLVPGGTDTQYF. The rearrangement joins TRBV5-1 to TRBJ2-3, with 7 bases fitting TRBD1. Looked up from germline, CDR1 is SGHRS and CDR2 is YFSETQ. The CDR3 runs to 15 residues. V shed 0 bases, J shed 3 bases, and the junction held 4 bases outside the gene matches. Drawing the rest from reference TRBV5-1 and TRBJ2-3, the complete variable domain is KAGVTQTPRYLIKTRGQQVTLSCSPISGHRSVSWYQQTPGQGLQFLFEYFSETQRNKGNFPGRFSGRQFSNSRSEMNVSTLELGDSALYLCASSLVPGGTDTQYFGPGTRLTVL.

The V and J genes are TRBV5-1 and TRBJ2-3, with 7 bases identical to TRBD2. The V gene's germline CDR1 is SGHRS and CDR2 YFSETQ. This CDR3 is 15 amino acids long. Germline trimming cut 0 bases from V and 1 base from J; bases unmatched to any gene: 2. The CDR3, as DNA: TGCGCCAGCAGCTTGGAGCGGGGCCGCACAGATACGCAGTATTTT. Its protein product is CASSLERGRTDTQYF. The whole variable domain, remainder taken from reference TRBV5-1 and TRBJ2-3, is KAGVTQTPRYLIKTRGQQVTLSCSPISGHRSVSWYQQTPGQGLQFLFEYFSETQRNKGNFPGRFSGRQFSNSRSEMNVSTLELGDSALYLCASSLERGRTDTQYFGPGTRLTVL.

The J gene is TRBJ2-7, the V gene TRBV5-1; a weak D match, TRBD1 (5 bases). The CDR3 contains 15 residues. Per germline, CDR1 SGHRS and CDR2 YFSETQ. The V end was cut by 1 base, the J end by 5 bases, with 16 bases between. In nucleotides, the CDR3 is TGCGCCAGCAGCTTGTCAGGGAAGCCTATGAACGAGCAGTACTTC. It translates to CASSLSGKPMNEQYF.

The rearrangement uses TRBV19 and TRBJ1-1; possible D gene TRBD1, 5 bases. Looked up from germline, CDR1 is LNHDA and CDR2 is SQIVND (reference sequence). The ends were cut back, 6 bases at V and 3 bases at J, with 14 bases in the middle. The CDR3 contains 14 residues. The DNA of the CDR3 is TGTGCCAGTAGAGAGGGGCGCGGGGACACTGAAGCTTTCTTT. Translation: CASREGRGDTEAFF.

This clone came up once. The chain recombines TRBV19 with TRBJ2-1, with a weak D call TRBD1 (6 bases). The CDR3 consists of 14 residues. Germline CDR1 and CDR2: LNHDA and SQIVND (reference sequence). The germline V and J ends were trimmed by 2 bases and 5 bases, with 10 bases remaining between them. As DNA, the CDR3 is TGTGCCAGTAGTATACTCCGGGACAACAATGAGCAGTTCTTC. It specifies CASSILRDNNEQFF.